This T cell receptor beta chain was captured in a study of cytomegalovirus exposure and HLA in healthy donors. Across the whole study: As released early, the data held 65 million to 90 million unique TCRs from HLA-typed donors.

Trimming stripped 6 bases from V and 1 base from J, with 13 bases between. Germline CDR1 is MNHEY and CDR2 is SMNVEV (reference sequence). The CDR3 consists of 14 residues. Of note for this clone: Its specificity is unknown.

Both 60 Vbeta primers and 13 Jbeta primers went into the PCR. Here immunoSEQ multiplex PCR was the method, and the copy in TCRdb shows in-frame clones only, minus some. In the table there are about 150,000 clones, around 75% of which are singletons. Study-level points and caveats: An apparent linkage of common viral pathogens to several of the most significant clusters emerged in a later analysis. Most subjects had HLA-A and HLA-B alleles reportedly predicted accurately by TCR beta sequences.

This chain uses TRBV27 with TRBJ2-7; D gene uncertain. The sample comprised PBMCs. The clonotype comes from a man between 18 and 35 years old in good health and CMV-seronegative. CDR3 in DNA: TGTGCCAGCAGCTCCGGGTTAGCATCCTACGAGCAGTACTTC. Protein: CASSSGLASYEQYF.